Shown below are 28 T cell receptor beta chains from a single sample sequenced in a study of T-cell reconstitution after alpha-beta-depleted transplantation in children. The authors prepared the TCRbeta library with unique molecular identifiers. Using its own MiXCR run on the PCR reads, TCRdb lists one record per CDR3 protein. The data show fewer than 700,000 distinct CDR3 sequences, roughly 23% seen once. The sequencing here drew on PBMCs, mostly from graft donor cells, taken 360 days after TCRalphabeta/CD19-depleted stem cell transplant. All receptors come from a boy in the first two years of life who had a stem cell transplant for acute myeloid leukemia, so the T cells may come from the graft donor.

The chain uses TRBV6-1 and TRBJ2-7; D perhaps matches TRBD2 (5 bases). There are 15 residues in the CDR3. Germline lookup yields CDR1 MNHNS and CDR2 SASEGT. The ends were cut back, 2 bases at V and 0 bases at J, with 11 bases in the middle. CDR3 sequence (DNA): TGTGCCAGCAGTGAAAGCGGAGGAAGCTCCTACGAGCAGTACGTC. Translation: CASSESGGSSYEQYV.

This clonotype was seen repeatedly, ten times or more. The V gene is TRBV6-2 or TRBV6-3, the J gene TRBJ2-7; TRBD1 agrees at 8 bases. The CDR3 has 13 residues. Germline-derived CDR1 and CDR2 are MNHEY and SVGEGT. V shed 6 bases, J shed 6 bases, and the junction held 7 bases outside the gene matches. The CDR3 region is CASSLWTGLEQYF. The CDR3 DNA reads as TGTGCCAGCAGCCTTTGGACAGGGCTCGAGCAGTACTTC.

This clonotype was detected ten times or more. The gene calls are TRBV6-5 and TRBJ1-1; D gene unclear. Germline V gene sequence: CDR1 MNHEY, CDR2 SVGAGI. The V gene lost 2 bases and the J gene lost 0 bases, with 7 bases spanning the gap. CDR3 size: 14 residues. CDR3 in amino acids: CASSYGPMNTEAFF. The CDR3 DNA follows: TGTGCCAGCAGTTACGGACCCATGAACACTGAAGCTTTCTTT.

The chain employs TRBV20-1 and TRBJ1-5; D is uncertain. Germline V gives CDR1 DFQATT, CDR2 SNEGSKA (reference sequence). The CDR3 is 13 amino acids. The germline V and J ends were trimmed by 0 bases and 7 bases, with 10 bases remaining between them. CDR3 DNA sequence: TGCAGTGCTAGAGATCGATGGTCCCAGCCCCAGCATTTT. Encoded protein: CSARDRWSQPQHF.

J is TRBJ2-1 and V is TRBV20-1, with 8 positions matching TRBD2. The CDR3 loop spans 16 amino acids. Germline CDR1 DFQATT, CDR2 SNEGSKA (reference sequence). With 0 bases clipped from V and 5 bases from J, the junction kept 9 bases outside the gene matches. CDR3 sequence: CSARDIWRGVHNEQFF. In DNA form, the CDR3 reads TGCAGTGCTAGAGATATATGGCGGGGGGTACACAATGAGCAGTTCTTC.

This clonotype was recorded many times. This chain uses TRBV20-1 with TRBJ2-4; D gene ambiguous. The CDR3 sequence is 13 residues long. Germline CDR1 DFQATT, CDR2 SNEGSKA (reference sequence). Trimming left V 5 bases short and J 2 bases short, with 10 bases between. The DNA for the CDR3 is TGCAGTGCTTCCTATAGTTCCAAAAACATTCAGTACTTC. This encodes CSASYSSKNIQYF.

This clonotype showed up many times. The gene calls are TRBV5-5 and TRBJ2-5, with D hard to call. CDR3 size: 13 residues. CDR1 and CDR2 from the germline V gene are SGHKS and YYEKEE (reference sequence). V was trimmed by 3 bases and J by 4 bases, leaving 10 bases between them. CDR3 DNA: TGTGCCAGCAGCTCGGACGGTAGAGAGACCCAGTACTTC. It encodes CASSSDGRETQYF.

This clonotype was recorded many times. V gene TRBV4-1 combines with J gene TRBJ1-1, with no clear D. Per germline, CDR1 MGHRA and CDR2 YSYEKL. V was pared by 6 bases and J by 7 bases, with 15 bases between. CDR3 size: 13 residues. The CDR3 here is CASSQPGPNEAFF. In DNA form, the CDR3 reads TGCGCCAGCAGTCAACCCGGGCCTAATGAAGCTTTCTTT.

V usage is TRBV2 and J usage is TRBJ2-1; 15 positions agree with TRBD2. CDR1 is SNHLY, CDR2 FYNNEI, per germline. V shed 8 bases and J 2 bases; nucleotides not matched to a gene: 7. The CDR3 loop spans 17 amino acids. The CDR3 reads CASDSGTSGGTYNEQFF. Here the CDR3 DNA reads TGTGCCAGCGACTCCGGGACTAGCGGGGGGACCTACAATGAGCAGTTCTTC.

This chain joins TRBV11-1 and TRBJ2-5; 8 bases are shared with TRBD2. The V and J ends lost 1 base and 3 bases, in that order; junction bases with no gene match: 13. Per the germline V gene, CDR1 is SGHAT and CDR2 is FQDESV (reference sequence). The CDR3 length is 18 residues. The CDR3 spells CASSLDERGPPWEETQYF. CDR3 DNA sequence: TGTGCCAGCAGCTTAGACGAGCGGGGGCCCCCGTGGGAAGAGACCCAGTACTTC.

This clonotype was seen a handful of times. The rearrangement joins TRBV6-5 to TRBJ2-3; 8 bases fit TRBD2. The CDR3 has 15 amino acids. V trimming: 2 bases; J trimming: 4 bases; junction bases outside the gene matches: 5. Germline CDR1 is MNHEY and CDR2 is SVGAGI. This CDR3 is CASSYDGGAPDTQYF. The CDR3 DNA sequence: TGTGCCAGCAGTTACGACGGGGGGGCCCCAGATACGCAGTATTTT.

This clonotype was observed at least ten times. The V and J genes are TRBV11-2 and TRBJ2-2; no definite D call. Deletions cut 5 bases from V and 6 bases from J, with 16 bases between. This CDR3 has 15 residues. Germline-derived CDR1 and CDR2 are SGHAT and FQNNGV. CDR3 loop: CASSTDETLPGELFF. CDR3 DNA: TGTGCCAGCAGCACCGATGAGACCCTTCCCGGGGAGCTGTTTTTT.

This clonotype has only a few counts. V is TRBV10-3 and J is TRBJ2-7, with 7 bases matching TRBD1. The junction had 7 bases not matched to a gene; V was cut back by 2 bases and J by 3 bases. This CDR3 has 15 amino acids. Germline V gene sequence: CDR1 ENHRY, CDR2 SYGVKD. The CDR3 region has the DNA TGTGCCATCAGTGAGCATGGGGACAGAAGCTACGAGCAGTACTTC. Its translation: CAISEHGDRSYEQYF.

This clonotype was seen at least ten times. The rearrangement joins TRBV4-3 to TRBJ2-3; 10 bases are shared with TRBD2. The V and J ends lost 3 bases and 6 bases, in that order; junction bases with no gene match: 6. CDR1 LGHNA and CDR2 YSLEER come from the germline V gene. The CDR3 has 15 residues. Written as DNA, the CDR3 is TGCGCCAGCAGCCAGGGACTAGCGACGGCTGATACGCAGTATTTT. This codes for CASSQGLATADTQYF.

The chain joins TRBV6-1 to TRBJ1-5; the D is unclear. Trimming removed 8 bases at V and 6 bases at J, with 17 bases between. Germline values: CDR1 MNHNS, CDR2 SASEGT. This CDR3 contains 14 residues. This chain's CDR3 is CASGEWAPGQPQHF. CDR3 DNA: TGTGCCAGCGGAGAATGGGCCCCTGGTCAGCCCCAGCATTTT.

This clonotype was counted between two and nine times. The J gene is TRBJ2-7, the V gene TRBV6-2 or TRBV6-3; D gene ambiguous. Deletions cut 0 bases from V and 3 bases from J, with 9 bases between. Germline CDR1 is MNHEY and CDR2 is SVGEGT. The CDR3 loop spans 14 amino acids. The CDR3 DNA is TGTGCCAGCAGTTACTCGGGTATGGTCTACGAGCAGTACTTC. As protein: CASSYSGMVYEQYF.

The rearrangement links TRBV7-3 to TRBJ1-1; D not certain. The germline V gene has CDR1 SGHTA and CDR2 FQGTGA. Between the trimmed V and J ends, which lost 4 bases and 0 bases, there was a span of 6 bases. This CDR3 region has 13 residues. Written as DNA, the CDR3 is TGTGCCAGCAGCTGGGCTATGAACACTGAAGCTTTCTTT. Translating gives CASSWAMNTEAFF.

This clonotype was recorded a few times. The rearrangement joins TRBV5-1 to TRBJ2-7; the D gene is possibly TRBD1 (5 bases). Germline-derived CDR1 and CDR2 are SGHRS and YFSETQ. The CDR3 consists of 14 residues. V lost 4 bases, J lost 5 bases, and 16 bases lay in between. DNA for the CDR3: TGCGCCAGCAGCCCTGGAGCAGGGTCCCACGAGCAGTACTTC. This gives the protein CASSPGAGSHEQYF.

This clonotype turned up a few times. The CDR3 bases are TGCGCCAGCAGCCAAGTTTTCGTCGAAGGAGAAGGCTACAATGAGCAGTTCTTC. It yields the protein CASSQVFVEGEGYNEQFF. The chain is built from TRBV4-3 and TRBJ2-1; D call uncertain. Germline lookup yields CDR1 LGHNA and CDR2 YSLEER. This CDR3 is built from 18 residues. Trimming shortened V by 1 base and J by 3 bases, and 19 bases separated the two germline ends.

This chain joins TRBV7-9 and TRBJ2-5; TRBD2 might be the D (6 bases). The CDR3 totals 16 residues. Germline CDR1 is SEHNR and CDR2 is FQNEAQ (reference sequence). The V end was cut by 2 bases, the J end by 2 bases, with 15 bases between. The CDR3 here is CASSLPGRGGQETQYF. CDR3 coding DNA: TGTGCCAGCAGCTTACCGGGGCGGGGAGGTCAAGAGACCCAGTACTTC.

This clonotype was seen a handful of times. The chain employs TRBV3-1 and TRBJ2-7; no firm D call. The CDR3 has 14 amino acids. V shed 3 bases and J shed 0 bases, with 9 bases lying between them. Germline CDR1 LGHDT, CDR2 YNNKEL (reference sequence). The CDR3 nucleotides read TGTGCCAGCAGCCAGACACACCGCTCCTACGAGCAGTACGTC. Amino acid sequence: CASSQTHRSYEQYV.

This chain uses TRBV7-8 with TRBJ2-2; D is uncertain. Trimming left V 5 bases short and J 7 bases short, with 11 bases between. CDR3 length: 13 residues. Per the germline V gene, CDR1 is SGHVS and CDR2 is FQNEAQ. The CDR3 DNA reads TGTGCCAGCAGCCCAGGCAGAGGCGGGGAGCTGTTTTTT. Protein product: CASSPGRGGELFF.

This chain links TRBV9 with TRBJ1-6, with D perhaps TRBD1 (5 bases). Germline CDR1 SGDLS, CDR2 YYNGEE. CDR3 size: 14 residues. V lost 1 base to trimming and J lost 10 bases, with 12 bases between them. The CDR3 sequence: CASSVTDRISPLHF. The CDR3 region has the DNA TGTGCCAGCAGCGTAACTGACAGAATCTCACCCCTCCACTTT.

For the CDR3, the DNA is TGCAGTGCCCTTCTGGGGGCTCGCACAGATACGCAGTATTTT. It translates to CSALLGARTDTQYF. The J gene is TRBJ2-3, the V gene TRBV20-1, with a weak D call TRBD1 (6 bases). Germline values: CDR1 DFQATT, CDR2 SNEGSKA (reference sequence). V was pared by 6 bases and J by 1 base, with 14 bases between. The CDR3 contains 14 residues.

This clonotype came up many times. The rearrangement uses TRBV7-2 and TRBJ2-3; 13 nucleotides line up with TRBD2. CDR3 length: 17 residues. Per germline, CDR1 SGHTA and CDR2 FQGNSA. Trimming at V came to 5 bases and at J to 2 bases, leaving 7 bases not matched to a gene. CDR3 in DNA: TGTGCCAGCAGCAGAGGACTAGCGGGGGCCTACACAGATACGCAGTATTTT. Encoded protein: CASSRGLAGAYTDTQYF.

This clonotype has at least ten counts. The chain has TRBV5-1 and TRBJ2-1, with 8 bases aligning to TRBD2. Looked up from germline, CDR1 is SGHRS and CDR2 is YFSETQ. Trimming cost V 2 bases and J 7 bases; bases outside gene matches: 8. The CDR3 spans 15 residues. CDR3 sequence: CASSLNSGVKNEQFF. CDR3 nucleotides: TGCGCCAGCAGCTTAAATAGCGGGGTCAAGAATGAGCAGTTCTTC.

This clonotype was detected many times. The CDR3 spells CSVEEQGDTQYF. In DNA form, the CDR3 reads TGCAGCGTTGAAGAACAGGGGGATACGCAGTATTTT. The chain carries TRBV29-1 and TRBJ2-3; 7 nucleotides agree with TRBD1. V shed 0 bases and J 6 bases; nucleotides not matched to a gene: 0. Germline assignment: CDR1 SQVTM and CDR2 ANQGSEA. The CDR3 runs 12 residues.

This clonotype turned up a few times. The rearrangement links TRBV5-1 to TRBJ2-1; D may be TRBD1 or TRBD2 (6 bases each). The germline V and J ends were trimmed by 0 bases and 16 bases, with 11 bases remaining between them. Germline V gene sequence: CDR1 SGHRS, CDR2 YFSETQ. The CDR3 is 11 amino acids. The CDR3 reads CASSLGRGAFF. CDR3 bases: TGCGCCAGCAGCTTGGGTAGGGGGGCTTTCTTC.